This TCR beta chain was profiled in a study of T cell responses to AZD1222 COVID-19 vaccine. Study-level points and caveats: The donor group comprised mostly white British people and more females; the analysis possibly underestimated clonal diversity.

The CDR3 has 15 amino acids. Trimming shortened V by 4 bases and J by 2 bases, and 13 bases separated the two germline ends. Germline assignment: CDR1 SGDLS and CDR2 YYNGEE. TCRdb's copy holds only in-frame clones and misses some; the assay was immunoSEQ multiplex PCR. The sample contains over 100,000 clones, about nine tenths of which appear only once. As to this clone: Antigen: not known.

Sequencing used peripheral blood, obtained 28 days after the second AZD1222 dose. The rearrangement links TRBV9 to TRBJ2-4; D may be TRBD2 (7 bases). The receptor comes from an adult who received the AZD1222 COVID-19 vaccine. DNA for the CDR3: TGTGCCAGCAGCAGGGGGGGCAGCCCCAAAAACATTCAGTACTTC. Amino acids: CASSRGGSPKNIQYF.